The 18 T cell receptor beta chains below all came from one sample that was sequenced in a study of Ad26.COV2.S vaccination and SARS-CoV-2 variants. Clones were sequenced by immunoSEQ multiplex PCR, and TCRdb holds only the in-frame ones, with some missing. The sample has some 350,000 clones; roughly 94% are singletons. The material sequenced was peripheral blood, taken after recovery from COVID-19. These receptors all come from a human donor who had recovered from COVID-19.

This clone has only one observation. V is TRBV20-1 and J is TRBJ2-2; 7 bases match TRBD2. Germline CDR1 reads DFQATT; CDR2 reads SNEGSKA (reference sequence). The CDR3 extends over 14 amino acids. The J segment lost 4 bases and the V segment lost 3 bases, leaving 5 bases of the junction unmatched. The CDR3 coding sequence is TGCAGTGCTAGTGGGGGGGGATTCACCGGGGAGCTGTTTTTT. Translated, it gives CSASGGGFTGELFF.

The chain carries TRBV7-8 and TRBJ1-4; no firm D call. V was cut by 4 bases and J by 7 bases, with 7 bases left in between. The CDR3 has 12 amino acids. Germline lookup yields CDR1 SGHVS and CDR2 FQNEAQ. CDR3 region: CASSSLSEKLFF. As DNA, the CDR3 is TGTGCCAGCAGCTCCCTAAGTGAAAAACTGTTTTTT. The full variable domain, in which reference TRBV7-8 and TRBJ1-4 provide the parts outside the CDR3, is GAGVSQSPRYKVAKRGQDVALRCDPISGHVSLFWYQQALGQGPEFLTYFQNEAQLDKSGLPSDRFFAERPEGSVSTLKIQRTQQEDSAVYLCASSSLSEKLFFGSGTQLSVL.

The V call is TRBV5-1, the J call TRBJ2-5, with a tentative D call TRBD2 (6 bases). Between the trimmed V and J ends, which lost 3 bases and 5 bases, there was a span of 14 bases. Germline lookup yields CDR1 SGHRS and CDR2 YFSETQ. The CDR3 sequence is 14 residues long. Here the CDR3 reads CASSSSAGRETQYF. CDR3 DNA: TGCGCCAGCAGCTCCTCAGCGGGTCGGGAGACCCAGTACTTC.

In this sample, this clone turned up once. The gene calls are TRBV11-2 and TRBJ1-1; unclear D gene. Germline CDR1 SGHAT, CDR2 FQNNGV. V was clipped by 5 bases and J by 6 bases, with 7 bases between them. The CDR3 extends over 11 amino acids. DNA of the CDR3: TGTGCCAGCAGCCCCGTACCTGAAGCTTTCTTT. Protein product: CASSPVPEAFF.

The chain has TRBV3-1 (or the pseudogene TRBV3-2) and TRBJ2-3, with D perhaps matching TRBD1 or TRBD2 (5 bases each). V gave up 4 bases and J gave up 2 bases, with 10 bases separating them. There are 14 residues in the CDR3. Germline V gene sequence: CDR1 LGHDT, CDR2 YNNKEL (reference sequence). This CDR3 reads CASSPYGATDTQYF. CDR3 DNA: TGTGCCAGCAGCCCGTACGGGGCCACAGATACGCAGTATTTT.

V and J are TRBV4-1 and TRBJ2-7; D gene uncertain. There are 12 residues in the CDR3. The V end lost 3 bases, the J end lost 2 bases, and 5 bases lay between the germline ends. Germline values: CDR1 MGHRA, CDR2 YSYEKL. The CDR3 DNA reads TGCGCCAGCAGCCATGATACCTACGAGCAGTACTTC. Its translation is CASSHDTYEQYF.

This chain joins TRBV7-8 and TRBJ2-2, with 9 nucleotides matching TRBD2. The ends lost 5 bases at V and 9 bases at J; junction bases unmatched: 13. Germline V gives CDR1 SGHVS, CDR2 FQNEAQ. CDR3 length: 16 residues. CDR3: CASSRGGGGADRELFF. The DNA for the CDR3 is TGTGCCAGCAGCCGAGGCGGCGGGGGGGCCGATCGGGAGCTGTTTTTT.

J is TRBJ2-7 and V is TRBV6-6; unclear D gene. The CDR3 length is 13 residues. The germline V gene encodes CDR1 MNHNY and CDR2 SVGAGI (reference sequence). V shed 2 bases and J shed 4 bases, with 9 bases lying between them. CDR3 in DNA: TGTGCCAGCAGTTACGGCTCCGAGTACGAGCAGTACTTC. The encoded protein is CASSYGSEYEQYF.

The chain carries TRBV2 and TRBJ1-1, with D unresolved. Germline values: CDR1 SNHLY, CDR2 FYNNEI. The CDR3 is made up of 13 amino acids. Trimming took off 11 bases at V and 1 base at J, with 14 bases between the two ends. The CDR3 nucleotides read TGTGCCGGCGTTGTGAGGGAGAACACTGAAGCTTTCTTT. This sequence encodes CAGVVRENTEAFF.

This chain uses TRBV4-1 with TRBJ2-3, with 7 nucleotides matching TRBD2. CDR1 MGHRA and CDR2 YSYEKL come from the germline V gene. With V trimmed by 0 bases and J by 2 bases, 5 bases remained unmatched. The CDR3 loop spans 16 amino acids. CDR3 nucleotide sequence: TGCGCCAGCAGCCAAGAAGGGCTAGCGGCCACAGATACGCAGTATTTT. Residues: CASSQEGLAATDTQYF.

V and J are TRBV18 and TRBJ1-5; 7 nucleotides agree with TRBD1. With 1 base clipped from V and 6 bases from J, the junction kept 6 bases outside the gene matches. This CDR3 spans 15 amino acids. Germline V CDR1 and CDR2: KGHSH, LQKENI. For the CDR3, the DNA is TGTGCCAGCTCACCACAGGGACAGTCTGTTCAGCCCCAGCATTTT. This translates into CASSPQGQSVQPQHF.

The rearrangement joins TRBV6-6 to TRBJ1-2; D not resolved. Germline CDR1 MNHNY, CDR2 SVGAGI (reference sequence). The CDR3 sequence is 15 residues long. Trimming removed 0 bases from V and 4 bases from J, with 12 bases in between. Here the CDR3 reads CASSYSINNIYGYTF. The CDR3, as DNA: TGTGCCAGCAGTTACTCGATAAACAATATCTATGGCTACACCTTC.

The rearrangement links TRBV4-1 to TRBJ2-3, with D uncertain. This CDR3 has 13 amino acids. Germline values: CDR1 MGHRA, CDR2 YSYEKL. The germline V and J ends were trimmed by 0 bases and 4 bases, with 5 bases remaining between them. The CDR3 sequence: CASSQESADTQYF. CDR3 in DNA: TGCGCCAGCAGCCAAGAATCGGCAGATACGCAGTATTTT.

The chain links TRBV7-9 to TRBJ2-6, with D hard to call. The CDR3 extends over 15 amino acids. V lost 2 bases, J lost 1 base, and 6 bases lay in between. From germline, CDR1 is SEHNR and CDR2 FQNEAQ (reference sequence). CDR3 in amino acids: CASSLRASGANVLTF. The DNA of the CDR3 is TGTGCCAGCAGCTTACGGGCGTCTGGGGCCAACGTCCTGACTTTC. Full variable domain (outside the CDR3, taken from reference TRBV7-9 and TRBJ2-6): DTGVSQNPRHKITKRGQNVTFRCDPISEHNRLYWYRQTLGQGPEFLTYFQNEAQLEKSRLLSDRFSAERPKGSFSTLEIQRTEQGDSAMYLCASSLRASGANVLTFGAGSRLTVL.

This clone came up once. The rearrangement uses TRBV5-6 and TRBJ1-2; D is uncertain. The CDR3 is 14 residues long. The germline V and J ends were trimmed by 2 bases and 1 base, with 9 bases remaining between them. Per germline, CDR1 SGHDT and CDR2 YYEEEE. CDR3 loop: CASSLGRVNYGYTF. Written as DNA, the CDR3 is TGTGCCAGCAGCTTAGGACGGGTTAACTATGGCTACACCTTC.

Here the CDR3 reads CASISLLGQGALGVSNEQFF. The CDR3 DNA follows: TGTGCCAGTATTTCCTTGTTGGGACAGGGGGCTTTGGGGGTTTCCAATGAGCAGTTCTTC. V usage is TRBV19 and J usage is TRBJ2-1; 12 positions agree with TRBD1. Germline trimming cut 7 bases from V and 6 bases from J; bases unmatched to any gene: 22. The CDR3 totals 20 residues. Germline CDR1 is LNHDA and CDR2 is SQIVND (reference sequence). Complete variable domain (other parts from reference TRBV19 and TRBJ2-1): DGGITQSPKYLFRKEGQNVTLSCEQNLNHDAMYWYRQDPGQGLRLIYYSQIVNDFQKGDIAEGYSVSREKKESFPLTVTSAQKNPTAFYLCASISLLGQGALGVSNEQFFGPGTRLTVL.

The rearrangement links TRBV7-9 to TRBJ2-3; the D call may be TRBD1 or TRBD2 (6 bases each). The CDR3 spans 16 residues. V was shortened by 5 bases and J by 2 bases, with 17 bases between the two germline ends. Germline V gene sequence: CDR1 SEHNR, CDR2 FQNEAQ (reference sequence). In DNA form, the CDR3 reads TGTGCCAGCAGCGACCGACAGGCGGGATACACAGATACGCAGTATTTT. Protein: CASSDRQAGYTDTQYF.

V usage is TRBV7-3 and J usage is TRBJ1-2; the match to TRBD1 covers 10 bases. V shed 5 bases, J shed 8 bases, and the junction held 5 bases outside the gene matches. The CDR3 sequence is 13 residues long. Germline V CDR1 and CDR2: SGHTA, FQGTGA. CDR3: CASSPGTGEGYTF. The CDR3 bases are TGTGCCAGCAGCCCTGGGACAGGGGAGGGCTACACCTTC.